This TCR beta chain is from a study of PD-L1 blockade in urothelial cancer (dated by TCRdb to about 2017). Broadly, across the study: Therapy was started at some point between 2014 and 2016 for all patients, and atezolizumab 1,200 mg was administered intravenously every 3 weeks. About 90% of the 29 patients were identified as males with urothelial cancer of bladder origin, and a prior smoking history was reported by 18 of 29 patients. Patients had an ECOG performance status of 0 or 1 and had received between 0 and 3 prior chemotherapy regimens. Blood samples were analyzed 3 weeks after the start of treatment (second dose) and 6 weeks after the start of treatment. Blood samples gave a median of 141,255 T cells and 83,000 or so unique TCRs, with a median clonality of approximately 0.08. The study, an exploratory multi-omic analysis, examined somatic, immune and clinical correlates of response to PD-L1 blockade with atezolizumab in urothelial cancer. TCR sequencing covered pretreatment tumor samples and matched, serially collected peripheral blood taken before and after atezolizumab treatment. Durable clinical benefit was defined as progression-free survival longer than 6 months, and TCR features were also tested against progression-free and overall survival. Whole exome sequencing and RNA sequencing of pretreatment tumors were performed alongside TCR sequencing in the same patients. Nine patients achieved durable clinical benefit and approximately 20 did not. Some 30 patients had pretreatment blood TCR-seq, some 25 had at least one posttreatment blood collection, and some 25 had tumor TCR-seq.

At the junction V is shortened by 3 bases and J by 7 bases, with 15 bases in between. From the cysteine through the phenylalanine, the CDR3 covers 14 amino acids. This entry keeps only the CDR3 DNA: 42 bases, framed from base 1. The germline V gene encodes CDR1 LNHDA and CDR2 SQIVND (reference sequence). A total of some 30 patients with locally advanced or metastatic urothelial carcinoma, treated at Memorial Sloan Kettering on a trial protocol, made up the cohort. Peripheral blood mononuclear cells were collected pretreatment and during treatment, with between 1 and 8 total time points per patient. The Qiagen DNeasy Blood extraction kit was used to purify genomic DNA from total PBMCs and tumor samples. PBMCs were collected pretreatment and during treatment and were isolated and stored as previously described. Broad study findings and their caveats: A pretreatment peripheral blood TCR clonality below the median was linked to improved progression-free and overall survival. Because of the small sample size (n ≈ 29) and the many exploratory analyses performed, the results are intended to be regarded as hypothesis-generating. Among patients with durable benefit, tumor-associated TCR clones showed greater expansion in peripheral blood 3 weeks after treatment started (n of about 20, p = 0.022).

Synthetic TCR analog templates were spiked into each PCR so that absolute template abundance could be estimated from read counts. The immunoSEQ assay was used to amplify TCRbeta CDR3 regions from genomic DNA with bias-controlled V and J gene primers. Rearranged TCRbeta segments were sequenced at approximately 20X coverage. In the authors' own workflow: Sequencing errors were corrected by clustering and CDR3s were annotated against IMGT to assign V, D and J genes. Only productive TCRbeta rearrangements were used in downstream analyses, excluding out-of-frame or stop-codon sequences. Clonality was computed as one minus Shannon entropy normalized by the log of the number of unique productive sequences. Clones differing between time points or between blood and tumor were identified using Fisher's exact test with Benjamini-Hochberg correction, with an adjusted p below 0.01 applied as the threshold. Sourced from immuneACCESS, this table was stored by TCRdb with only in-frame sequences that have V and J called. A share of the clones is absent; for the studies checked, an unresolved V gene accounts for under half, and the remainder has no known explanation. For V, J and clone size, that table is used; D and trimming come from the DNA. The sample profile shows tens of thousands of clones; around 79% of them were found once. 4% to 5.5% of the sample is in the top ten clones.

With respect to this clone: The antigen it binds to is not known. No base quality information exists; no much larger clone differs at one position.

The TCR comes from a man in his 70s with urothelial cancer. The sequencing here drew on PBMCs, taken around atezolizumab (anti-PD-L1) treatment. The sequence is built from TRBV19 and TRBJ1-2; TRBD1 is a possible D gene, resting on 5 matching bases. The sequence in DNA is TGTGCCAGTAGTATCCGATATTCCCAGGGTGGCTACACCTTC. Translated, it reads CASSIRYSQGGYTF.